These 17 T cell receptor beta chains were sequenced from one sample in a study of human T cells and chemical hapten exposure. Time point reported: healthy volunteer bleed at 2 weeks. Unfractionated whole blood served as the source for total RNA extraction. TCRdb reprocessed the RACE reads via MiXCR and lists one record per CDR3 protein. Of about 41,000 distinct CDR3 sequences in the sample, nearly 4.5% were seen once. The material sequenced was whole blood. Every receptor here comes from a human donor in good health. Some clones in this sample may be carry-over from other donors' samples.

The J gene is TRBJ2-5, the V gene TRBV16; D not certain. Deletions cut 1 base from V and 3 bases from J, with 3 bases between. CDR3 size: 12 residues. Germline CDR1 KGHSY, CDR2 FQNENV. The CDR3 DNA sequence: TGTGCCAGCAGCCAATTAAAAGAGACCCAGTACTTC. Translated, it gives CASSQLKETQYF.

This clonotype appeared many times. In DNA form, the CDR3 reads TGTGCCAGCAGAACCTTACAGGGTAGAGAGACCCAGTACTTC. This codes for CASRTLQGRETQYF. The V call is TRBV27, the J call TRBJ2-5; a weak D match, TRBD1 (6 bases). The CDR3 is 14 amino acids. Germline V lookup: CDR1 MNHEY, CDR2 SMNVEV (reference sequence). The V end was cut by 6 bases, the J end by 4 bases, with 15 bases between.

This clonotype has at least ten counts. The genes are TRBV28 and TRBJ1-5; 9 positions match TRBD1. This CDR3 has 14 amino acids. V was clipped by 3 bases and J by 6 bases; unmatched bases: 3. The germline gives CDR1 MDHEN, CDR2 SYDVKM. CDR3 region: CASSLGQGGQPQHF. The CDR3 region has the DNA TGTGCCAGCAGTTTGGGACAGGGTGGTCAGCCCCAGCATTTT.

This clonotype was seen at least ten times. The CDR3 loop is CASSLGGAQSEAFF. CDR3 sequence (DNA): TGTGCCAGCAGCTTAGGGGGAGCGCAGTCTGAAGCTTTCTTT. The rearrangement uses TRBV7-8 and TRBJ1-1; D gene uncertain. This CDR3 has 14 amino acids. Between the trimmed V and J ends, which lost 1 base and 6 bases, there was a span of 12 bases. Germline assignment: CDR1 SGHVS and CDR2 FQNEAQ. The full variable domain, completed using reference TRBV7-8 and TRBJ1-1, is GAGVSQSPRYKVAKRGQDVALRCDPISGHVSLFWYQQALGQGPEFLTYFQNEAQLDKSGLPSDRFFAERPEGSVSTLKIQRTQQEDSAVYLCASSLGGAQSEAFFGQGTRLTVV.

This clonotype was observed a few times. For the CDR3, the DNA is TGTGCCAGCAGTTCCCCCCGGCGCATGAGGAATGAGCAGTTCTTC. Translation gives CASSSPRRMRNEQFF. The chain couples TRBV28 to TRBJ2-1; D uncertain. The CDR3 is made up of 15 amino acids. V lost 4 bases to trimming and J lost 7 bases, with 17 bases between them. Germline V gene data show CDR1 as MDHEN and CDR2 as SYDVKM.

The chain combines TRBV19 with TRBJ2-7, with 7 bases lining up with TRBD2. The CDR3 loop spans 15 amino acids. J was trimmed by 2 bases and V by 5 bases; bases with no gene match: 9. CDR1 is LNHDA and CDR2 is SQIVND in the germline V gene (reference sequence). CDR3 in DNA: TGTGCCAGTAGTCCCGGACGGGGGGTTCCCTACGAGCAGTACTTC. It yields the protein CASSPGRGVPYEQYF.

Of note for this clonotype: Just one base apart from a much larger clone, this may be a read error. V usage is TRBV29-1 and J usage is TRBJ2-3, with 10 bases lining up with TRBD2. This CDR3 spans 15 amino acids. The V gene's germline CDR1 is SQVTM and CDR2 ANQGSEA. As DNA, the CDR3 is TGCGGCGTTGACGAGAGCGGGAGGGCTGGAGATACGCAGTATTTT. Translation: CGVDESGRAGDTQYF.

At least ten counts were recorded for this clonotype. The V gene is TRBV30, the J gene TRBJ1-1, with TRBD1 identical over 7 bases. Losses at the gene ends were 8 bases for V and 1 base for J; bases not matched to a gene: 4. The CDR3 covers 12 residues. Germline V gene lookup returns CDR1 GTSNPN and CDR2 SVGIG (reference sequence). CDR3: CASYRGNTEAFF. As DNA, the CDR3 is TGTGCCAGTTACAGGGGGAACACTGAAGCTTTCTTT.

This clonotype was seen at least ten times. The chain combines TRBV11-1 with TRBJ1-1; 9 bases are shared with TRBD1. This CDR3 is 16 amino acids long. V trimming: 5 bases; J trimming: 1 base; junction bases outside the gene matches: 8. CDR1 and CDR2 from the germline V gene are SGHAT and FQDESV (reference sequence). Here the CDR3 reads CASSHRTGAPNTEAFF. CDR3 bases: TGTGCCAGCAGCCACCGGACAGGGGCCCCGAACACTGAAGCTTTCTTT.

This clonotype was counted at least ten times. The rearrangement uses TRBV28 and TRBJ2-4; D may match TRBD1 or TRBD2 (6 bases each). The CDR3 runs 17 residues. Germline V gene lookup returns CDR1 MDHEN and CDR2 SYDVKM. Trimming shortened V by 1 base and J by 0 bases, and 13 bases separated the two germline ends. DNA of the CDR3: TGTGCCAGCAGTTTATTAATCAGGGGACTAGCCAAAAACATTCAGTACTTC. Translation: CASSLLIRGLAKNIQYF.

This clonotype was observed many times. The rearrangement joins TRBV29-1 to TRBJ2-1; D not certain. The CDR3 runs 11 residues. The germline V and J ends were trimmed by 7 bases and 6 bases, with 10 bases remaining between them. The germline CDR1 and CDR2 sequences are SQVTM and ANQGSEA. As DNA, the CDR3 is TGCAGCGGTTGTACCCCCAATGAGCAGTTCTTC. Translated: CSGCTPNEQFF.

This clonotype has at least ten counts. The chain is built from TRBV20-1 and TRBJ1-1; no firm D call. Trimming pared 0 bases from V and 8 bases from J, leaving 13 bases between. This CDR3 has 13 amino acids. From germline, CDR1 is DFQATT and CDR2 SNEGSKA (reference sequence). CDR3 protein: CSARDLEVPEAFF. The CDR3 DNA follows: TGCAGTGCTAGAGACCTCGAAGTACCCGAAGCTTTCTTT.

The V gene is TRBV28, the J gene TRBJ1-5; D perhaps matches TRBD1 (6 bases). CDR1 MDHEN and CDR2 SYDVKM come from the germline V gene. Deletions cut 8 bases from V and 2 bases from J, with 10 bases between. CDR3 length: 13 residues. CDR3 in amino acids: CASFRQGNQPQHF. The CDR3 DNA reads as TGTGCCAGCTTCAGACAGGGCAATCAGCCCCAGCATTTT.

This clonotype has just a few counts. The chain combines TRBV12-3 or TRBV12-4 with TRBJ1-1, with D unclear. Between the trimmed V and J ends, which lost 6 bases and 4 bases, there was a span of 15 bases. This CDR3 is 14 amino acids long. CDR3: CASRAPPGSTEAFF. DNA of the CDR3: TGTGCCAGCAGGGCCCCCCCGGGGTCCACTGAAGCTTTCTTT.

This clonotype appeared many times. The gene calls are TRBV27 and TRBJ2-3; tentative D call: TRBD2 (6 bases). Germline V CDR1 and CDR2: MNHEY, SMNVEV (reference sequence). Trimming stripped 6 bases from V and 0 bases from J, with 13 bases between. The CDR3 is 15 residues long. CDR3 in DNA: TGTGCCAGCAGAATGCGGGGCCTTAGCACAGATACGCAGTATTTT. Translation: CASRMRGLSTDTQYF.

This clonotype was recorded at least ten times. The chain combines TRBV6-1 with TRBJ1-1; perhaps TRBD1 as D (6 bases). V lost 4 bases and J lost 5, with 11 bases in between. The length of the CDR3 is 13 residues. Germline CDR1 MNHNS, CDR2 SASEGT. The CDR3 spells CASSVRGWTEAFF. The DNA of the CDR3 is TGTGCCAGCAGTGTAAGGGGGTGGACTGAAGCTTTCTTT.

At least ten counts were recorded for this clonotype. This chain's CDR3 is CSAREQGGGGNTIYF. The CDR3 nucleotides are TGCAGTGCTAGAGAACAGGGTGGGGGCGGAAACACCATATATTTT. V and J are TRBV20-1 and TRBJ1-3; a possible D gene is TRBD1 (6 bases). V was shortened by 0 bases and J by 4 bases, with 13 bases between the two germline ends. CDR1 DFQATT and CDR2 SNEGSKA come from the germline V gene (reference sequence). This CDR3 has 15 residues.